This T cell receptor (beta chain) was profiled in a study of CD8 T cells in ankylosing spondylitis. From the 5' RACE reads, TCRdb called clonotypes with MiXCR, one entry per CDR3 protein. This sample yields fewer than 250,000 distinct CDR3 sequences, of which approximately 10% are seen a single time; around 2.6% belongs to the top ten. The germline CDR1 and CDR2 sequences are MNHEY and SVGAGI. Deletions cut 2 bases from V and 2 bases from J, with 10 bases between. The CDR3 is 14 amino acids. Ten or more counts support this clonotype. Its cognate antigen is unknown. Study observations and caveats: Reportedly, significant enrichment of disease-linked clones occurred in matched ankylosing spondylitis synovial fluid.

This TCR came from a male donor with ankylosing spondylitis or in good health (not recorded which). The rearrangement joins TRBV6-5 to TRBJ2-7; D perhaps matches TRBD1 (6 bases). The sample taken for sequencing was blood, either unsorted or a sorted T cell fraction (not recorded which). The CDR3 protein is CASSYLQGTYEQYF. DNA of the CDR3: TGTGCCAGCAGTTACCTGCAGGGGACCTACGAGCAGTACTTC.